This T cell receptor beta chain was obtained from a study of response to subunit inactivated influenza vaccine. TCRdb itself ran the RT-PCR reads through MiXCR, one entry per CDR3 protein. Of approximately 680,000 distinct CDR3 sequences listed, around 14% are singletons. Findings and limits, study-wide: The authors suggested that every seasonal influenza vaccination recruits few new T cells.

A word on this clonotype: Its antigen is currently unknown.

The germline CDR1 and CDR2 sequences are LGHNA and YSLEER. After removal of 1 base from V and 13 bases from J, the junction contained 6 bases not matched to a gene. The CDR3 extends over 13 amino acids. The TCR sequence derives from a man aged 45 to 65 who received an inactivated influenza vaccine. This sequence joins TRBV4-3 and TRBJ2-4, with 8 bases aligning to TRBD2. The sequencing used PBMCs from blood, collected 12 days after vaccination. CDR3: CASSQAGGATQYF. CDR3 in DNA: TGCGCCAGCAGCCAAGCGGGGGGGGCTACACAGTACTTC.